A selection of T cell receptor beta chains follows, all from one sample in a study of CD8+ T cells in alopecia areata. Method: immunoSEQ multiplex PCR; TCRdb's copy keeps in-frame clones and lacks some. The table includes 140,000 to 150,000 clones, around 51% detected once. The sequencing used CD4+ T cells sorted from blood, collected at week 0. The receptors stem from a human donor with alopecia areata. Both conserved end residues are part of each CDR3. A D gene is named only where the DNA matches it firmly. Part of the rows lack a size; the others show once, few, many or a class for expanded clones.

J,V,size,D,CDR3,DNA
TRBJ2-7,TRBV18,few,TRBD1,CASSPRDRGDQYF,TGTGCCAGCTCACCTCGGGACAGGGGCGATCAGTACTTC
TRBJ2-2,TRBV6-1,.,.,CASTTGPPGELFF,TGTGCCAGCACGACGGGACCCCCCGGGGAGCTGTTTTTT
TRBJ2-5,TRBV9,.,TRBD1,CASSVGPGQGFQETQYF,TGTGCCAGCAGCGTGGGTCCGGGACAGGGCTTTCAAGAGACCCAGTACTTC
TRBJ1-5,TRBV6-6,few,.,CASRYREDQPQHF,TGTGCCAGCAGATACAGGGAGGATCAGCCCCAGCATTTT
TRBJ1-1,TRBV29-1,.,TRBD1,CSVEELGQGAFF,TGCAGCGTTGAAGAGCTCGGACAGGGAGCTTTCTTT
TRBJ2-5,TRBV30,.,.,CAWSVGGETQYF,TGTGCCTGGAGTGTAGGTGGAGAGACCCAGTACTTC
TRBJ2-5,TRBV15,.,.,CATSAGETQYF,TGTGCCACCAGCGCCGGGGAGACCCAGTACTTC
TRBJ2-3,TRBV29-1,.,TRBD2,CSVDPGGDTQYF,TGCAGCGTTGATCCGGGAGGGGATACGCAGTATTTT
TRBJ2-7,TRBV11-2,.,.,CASSVTGGPYEQYF,TGTGCCAGCAGCGTTACCGGGGGGCCCTACGAGCAGTACTTC
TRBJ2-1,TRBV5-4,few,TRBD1,CASSQGQQNEQFF,TGTGCCAGCAGCCAGGGACAGCAAAATGAGCAGTTCTTC
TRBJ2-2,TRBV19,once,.,CASSIEVNTGELFF,TGTGCCAGTAGTATAGAAGTAAACACCGGGGAGCTGTTTTTT
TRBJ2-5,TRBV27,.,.,CASSLYRRETQYF,TGTGCCAGCAGTTTGTACCGTCGGGAGACCCAGTACTTC
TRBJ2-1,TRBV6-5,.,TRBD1,CASRRDRRSYNEQFF,TGTGCCAGCAGACGGGACAGGAGATCCTACAATGAGCAGTTCTTC
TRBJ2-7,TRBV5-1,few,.,CASSLVGHEQYF,TGCGCCAGCAGCTTGGTGGGTCACGAGCAGTACTTC
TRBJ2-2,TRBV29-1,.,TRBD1,CSVRDRGHGELFF,TGCAGCGTTCGGGACAGGGGGCACGGGGAGCTGTTTTTT
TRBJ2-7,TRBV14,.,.,CASSQAGNNFYEQYF,TGTGCCAGCAGCCAAGCCGGAAATAACTTTTACGAGCAGTACTTC
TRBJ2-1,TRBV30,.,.,CAWSSPGVKEQFF,TGTGCCTGGAGTTCCCCCGGAGTAAAGGAGCAGTTCTTC
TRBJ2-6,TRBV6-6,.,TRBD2,CASRHGGSGANVLTF,TGTGCCAGCAGGCACGGGGGGAGTGGGGCCAACGTCCTGACTTTC
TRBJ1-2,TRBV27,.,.,CASSPSPSVLYGYTF,TGTGCCAGCAGTCCCTCACCGTCTGTTCTCTATGGCTACACCTTC
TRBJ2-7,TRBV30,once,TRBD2,CAWSGLAVKSRQYF,TGTGCCTGGAGCGGTCTAGCGGTAAAGTCACGGCAGTACTTC
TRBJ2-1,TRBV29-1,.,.,CSVEQYNEQFF,TGCAGCGTTGAACAGTACAATGAGCAGTTCTTC
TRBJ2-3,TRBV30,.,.,CAWSDGRHTDTQYF,TGTGCCTGGAGTGACGGAAGGCACACAGATACGCAGTATTTT